These 27 T cell receptor beta chains were sequenced from one sample in a study of T cells in Graves' hyperthyroidism and ophthalmopathy. Researchers took RNA transcripts and amplified the TCR beta CDR3 regions from them. TCR CDR3 underwent first-round RT-PCR with the HTBI primer set. TCRdb re-called the multiplex PCR reads through MiXCR, storing one row per CDR3 protein. The repertoire holds a few hundred thousand distinct CDR3 sequences, with 25% as singletons. Sequences were obtained from blood. The receptors here all came from a man aged 50 or older with Graves' hyperthyroidism.

The chain uses TRBV7-3 and TRBJ1-2; perhaps TRBD1 as D (5 bases). This CDR3 is built from 14 residues. CDR1 and CDR2 (germline): SGHTA, FQGTGA. V was shortened by 1 base and J by 7 bases, with 13 bases between the two germline ends. The CDR3 DNA follows: TGTGCCAGCAGCTTAAAAGGGGATCCCGGTGGCTACACCTTC. Amino acid sequence: CASSLKGDPGGYTF.

This clonotype occurred a few times. The chain carries TRBV29-1 and TRBJ1-2; 12 bases are a match to TRBD1. Per the germline V gene, CDR1 is SQVTM and CDR2 is ANQGSEA. The CDR3 extends over 11 amino acids. V lost 7 bases, J lost 8 bases, and 2 bases stayed unmatched. CDR3 coding DNA: TGCAGCGATGGGACAGGGGGCGGCTACACCTTC. This codes for CSDGTGGGYTF.

The rearrangement joins TRBV5-1 to TRBJ2-5; TRBD2 aligns across 12 bases. V lost 0 bases and J lost 4; bases outside the gene matches: 13. Germline loops: CDR1 SGHRS, CDR2 YFSETQ. CDR3 length: 19 residues. This CDR3 reads CASSLVPSGRATGRETQYF. The CDR3 DNA follows: TGCGCCAGCAGCTTGGTTCCTAGCGGGAGGGCCACAGGGAGAGAGACCCAGTACTTC. Full variable domain (outside the CDR3, taken from reference TRBV5-1 and TRBJ2-5): KAGVTQTPRYLIKTRGQQVTLSCSPISGHRSVSWYQQTPGQGLQFLFEYFSETQRNKGNFPGRFSGRQFSNSRSEMNVSTLELGDSALYLCASSLVPSGRATGRETQYFGPGTRLLVL.

V gene TRBV3-1 combines with J gene TRBJ2-7; the D call may be TRBD1 or TRBD2 (7 bases each). CDR1 and CDR2 from the germline V gene are LGHDT and YNNKEL (reference sequence). The CDR3 covers 16 residues. V lost 4 bases and J 0 bases, leaving 16 bases between the germline ends. The CDR3 spells CASSPQGGGSSYEQYF. The DNA for the CDR3 is TGTGCCAGCAGCCCACAGGGAGGGGGCAGCTCCTACGAGCAGTACTTC.

The table lists this clonotype with many counts. The chain recombines TRBV6-1 with TRBJ1-1; possible D gene TRBD1, 6 bases. CDR1 is MNHNS, CDR2 SASEGT, per germline. The CDR3 totals 14 residues. V gave up 6 bases and J gave up 6 bases, with 17 bases separating them. The CDR3 region is CASRAGQPGAEAFF. CDR3 DNA: TGTGCCAGCAGAGCAGGACAGCCCGGCGCTGAAGCTTTCTTT.

This clonotype was counted between two and nine times. The CDR3, as DNA: TGTGCCAGCAGCTCCGGGGGACAGGGAAGCACAGATACGCAGTATTTT. Translated: CASSSGGQGSTDTQYF. The chain joins TRBV11-2 to TRBJ2-3, with 9 bases matching TRBD1. Germline loops: CDR1 SGHAT, CDR2 FQNNGV. CDR3 length: 16 amino acids. With 4 bases clipped from V and 0 bases from J, the junction kept 5 bases outside the gene matches.

This clonotype was seen many times. This chain connects TRBV11-2 to TRBJ2-1, with D maybe TRBD2 (5 bases). The V gene lost 5 bases and the J gene lost 7 bases, with 15 bases spanning the gap. CDR1 and CDR2 (germline): SGHAT, FQNNGV. The CDR3 consists of 14 residues. CDR3 nucleotide sequence: TGTGCCAGCAGCGTAGCCTCCAGGAGGAATGAGCAGTTCTTC. Translation gives CASSVASRRNEQFF. Together with reference TRBV11-2 and TRBJ2-1, the CDR3 gives the full variable domain: EAGVAQSPRYKIIEKRQSVAFWCNPISGHATLYWYQQILGQGPKLLIQFQNNGVVDDSQLPKDRFSAERLKGVDSTLKIQPAKLEDSAVYLCASSVASRRNEQFFGPGTRLTVL.

This clonotype has more than one count but fewer than ten. The chain combines TRBV5-8 with TRBJ1-5; possibly TRBD1 for D (5 bases). This CDR3 comprises 15 residues. Germline CDR1 is SGHTS and CDR2 is YDEGEE. V was pared by 0 bases and J by 4 bases, with 11 bases between. CDR3 amino acids: CASSLDGGLNQPQHF. The CDR3 DNA reads as TGTGCCAGCAGCTTGGATGGGGGGTTAAATCAGCCCCAGCATTTT. Full variable domain (rest looked up from reference TRBV5-8 and TRBJ1-5): EAGVTQSPTHLIKTRGQQATLRCSPISGHTSVYWYQQALGLGLQFLLWYDEGEERNRGNFPPRFSGRQFPNYSSELNVNALELEDSALYLCASSLDGGLNQPQHFGDGTRLSIL.

This clonotype has more than one count but fewer than ten. V is TRBV29-1 and J is TRBJ1-2; 8 bases fit TRBD1. With 6 bases clipped from V and 2 bases from J, the junction kept 2 bases outside the gene matches. The CDR3 runs to 12 residues. CDR1 SQVTM and CDR2 ANQGSEA come from the germline V gene. The CDR3 loop is CSVRQGNYGYTF. The CDR3, as DNA: TGCAGCGTCCGACAGGGGAACTATGGCTACACCTTC.

This sequence joins TRBV20-1 and TRBJ2-3, with 8 bases that match TRBD2. Germline V gene data show CDR1 as DFQATT and CDR2 as SNEGSKA (reference sequence). This CDR3 has 15 amino acids. V trimming: 5 bases; J trimming: 0 bases; junction bases outside the gene matches: 7. The CDR3 is CSASQGLASTDTQYF. As DNA, the CDR3 is TGCAGTGCTTCACAAGGACTAGCTAGCACAGATACGCAGTATTTT.

With respect to this clonotype: Sequence at one end of the junction differs from germline and may be a read error. The chain combines TRBV20-1 with TRBJ2-1; D perhaps matches TRBD1 (6 bases). The CDR3 loop spans 15 amino acids. CDR1 and CDR2 from the germline V gene are DFQATT and SNEGSKA (reference sequence). CDR3: CSARAPGHSYSEQFF. Here the CDR3 DNA reads TGCAGTGCTAGAGCTCCGGGACACTCCTACAGTGAGCAGTTCTTC.

This clonotype was counted only a few times. The CDR3 DNA follows: TGCAGTGCTGTTCTAGCGGGAGGGGGTGATACGCAGTATTTT. Its translation: CSAVLAGGGDTQYF. This chain links TRBV20-1 with TRBJ2-3; 12 bases are a match to TRBD2. V shed 5 bases and J 6 bases; nucleotides not matched to a gene: 6. Per the germline V gene, CDR1 is DFQATT and CDR2 is SNEGSKA (reference sequence). The CDR3 is 14 residues long.

This clonotype showed up just a few times. The J gene is TRBJ1-1, the V gene TRBV7-3; D is unclear. The CDR3 extends over 13 amino acids. V was pared by 6 bases and J by 0 bases, with 8 bases between. Per germline, CDR1 SGHTA and CDR2 FQGTGA. CDR3 region: CASSLQLNTEAFF. CDR3 bases: TGTGCCAGCAGTCTACAGTTGAACACTGAAGCTTTCTTT.

V and J are TRBV2 and TRBJ1-1, with 8 bases lining up with TRBD1. J lost 5 bases, V lost 4 bases, and 3 bases had no gene match. Germline CDR1 and CDR2: SNHLY and FYNNEI. The CDR3 covers 13 residues. Here the CDR3 DNA reads TGTGCCAGCAGTGTTGACAGGGGTACTGAAGCTTTCTTT. Encoded protein: CASSVDRGTEAFF. The entire variable domain, with the rest obtained from reference TRBV2 and TRBJ1-1, is as follows: EPEVTQTPSHQVTQMGQEVILRCVPISNHLYFYWYRQILGQKVEFLVSFYNNEISEKSEIFDDQFSVERPDGSNFTLKIRSTKLEDSAMYFCASSVDRGTEAFFGQGTRLTVV.

V usage is TRBV27 and J usage is TRBJ2-3; no reliable D call. Germline values: CDR1 MNHEY, CDR2 SMNVEV (reference sequence). Deletions cut 3 bases from V and 2 bases from J, with 12 bases between. There are 15 residues in the CDR3. The CDR3 nucleotides are TGTGCCAGCAGTTTCCCTAGAAGGCTCACAGATACGCAGTATTTT. It codes for CASSFPRRLTDTQYF.

This clonotype was picked up many times. CDR3 DNA: TGTGCCAGCTCACCAAGACAGCCACAAGAGACCCAGTACTTC. Amino acids: CASSPRQPQETQYF. V is TRBV18 and J is TRBJ2-5; D perhaps matches TRBD1 (5 bases). The CDR3 covers 14 residues. Trimming removed 2 bases from V and 2 bases from J, with 9 bases in between. Germline CDR1 is KGHSH and CDR2 is LQKENI.

This clonotype was detected many times. V is TRBV27 and J is TRBJ2-1; 11 bases match TRBD1. Germline V gene lookup returns CDR1 MNHEY and CDR2 SMNVEV (reference sequence). Germline trimming cut 2 bases from V and 6 bases from J; bases unmatched to any gene: 12. This CDR3 has 18 residues. CDR3 DNA sequence: TGTGCCAGCAGTTTAGGGACAGGGGGGCTAGCGGCCTCCAATGAGCAGTTCTTC. Protein: CASSLGTGGLAASNEQFF.

V is TRBV11-2 and J is TRBJ2-7; 12 nucleotides line up with TRBD1. This CDR3 has 14 amino acids. Germline-derived CDR1 and CDR2 are SGHAT and FQNNGV. With 8 bases clipped from V and 6 bases from J, the junction kept 8 bases outside the gene matches. The CDR3 nucleotides read TGTGCCAGCCGTAAGGGACAGGGGGCGGTCGAGCAGTACTTC. This encodes CASRKGQGAVEQYF.

This clonotype appeared many times. The chain recombines TRBV20-1 with TRBJ2-4; D possibly corresponds to TRBD2 (5 bases). Germline V lookup: CDR1 DFQATT, CDR2 SNEGSKA (reference sequence). V lost 3 bases, J lost 4 bases, and 10 bases lay in between. The CDR3 sequence is 13 residues long. CDR3 protein: CSASDRGKNIQYF. The CDR3 DNA reads as TGCAGTGCTAGCGACCGAGGGAAAAACATTCAGTACTTC.

The genes are TRBV2 and TRBJ2-7, with TRBD1 matching over 10 bases. The trim removed 6 bases at V and 2 bases at J, leaving 1 base unmatched. Per the germline V gene, CDR1 is SNHLY and CDR2 is FYNNEI. This CDR3 has 13 residues. CDR3 nucleotide sequence: TGTGCCAGCAGGGACAGGGGGACCTACGAGCAGTACTTC. It codes for CASRDRGTYEQYF.

This clonotype was counted between two and nine times. This chain joins TRBV20-1 and TRBJ2-5, with no clear D. The V end was cut by 6 bases, the J end by 2 bases, with 19 bases between. CDR3 size: 15 residues. Germline CDR1 is DFQATT and CDR2 is SNEGSKA (reference sequence). Here the CDR3 reads CSASQEGDIQETQYF. In DNA, the CDR3 is TGCAGTGCCAGCCAGGAAGGTGACATACAAGAGACCCAGTACTTC.

This clonotype was observed a handful of times. The chain uses TRBV3-1 and TRBJ2-6, with a possible D match to TRBD1 (7 bases). The V end lost 0 bases, the J end lost 0 bases, and 15 bases lay between the germline ends. Germline lookup yields CDR1 LGHDT and CDR2 YNNKEL (reference sequence). There are 19 residues in the CDR3. The CDR3: CASSQEAGQFSSGANVLTF. The CDR3 DNA sequence: TGTGCCAGCAGCCAAGAGGCGGGACAGTTTTCCTCTGGGGCCAACGTCCTGACTTTC.

This clonotype was detected ten times or more. The chain has TRBV6-5 and TRBJ1-1; D remains unclear. This CDR3 comprises 15 residues. Germline V gives CDR1 MNHEY, CDR2 SVGAGI. V was clipped by 7 bases and J by 1 base, with 16 bases between them. DNA of the CDR3: TGTGCCAGCACCGTCCCTCCCCCAAGGAACACTGAAGCTTTCTTT. It is translated as CASTVPPPRNTEAFF.

This clonotype turned up a few times. This chain uses TRBV29-1 with TRBJ2-5; D is possibly TRBD2 (5 bases). Trimming removed 4 bases from V and 6 bases from J, with 12 bases in between. CDR1 and CDR2 (germline): SQVTM, ANQGSEA. CDR3 length: 12 residues. CDR3 residues: CSVADSSQTQYF. The CDR3, as DNA: TGCAGCGTTGCGGACTCCTCACAGACCCAGTACTTC.

This clonotype was detected only a few times. The chain recombines TRBV27 with TRBJ2-3, with 8 positions matching TRBD2. The CDR3 has 13 residues. CDR1 and CDR2 from the germline V gene are MNHEY and SMNVEV (reference sequence). The ends lost 5 bases at V and 4 bases at J; junction bases unmatched: 2. For the CDR3, the DNA is TGTGCCAGCAGTAGCGGGAGCGCAGATACGCAGTATTTT. Encoded protein: CASSSGSADTQYF.

This clonotype was seen ten or more times. The V gene is TRBV20-1, the J gene TRBJ2-5; D call uncertain. The V gene lost 5 bases and the J gene lost 2 bases, with 9 bases spanning the gap. The CDR3 covers 12 residues. The germline V gene encodes CDR1 DFQATT and CDR2 SNEGSKA (reference sequence). The CDR3 spells CSARTDQETQYF. CDR3 sequence (DNA): TGCAGTGCTCGGACCGATCAAGAGACCCAGTACTTC.

This sequence joins TRBV3-1 and TRBJ2-4; no firm D call. Looked up from germline, CDR1 is LGHDT and CDR2 is YNNKEL (reference sequence). This CDR3 region has 15 residues. The V and J ends lost 0 bases and 7 bases respectively, with 13 bases between them. The CDR3 region has the DNA TGTGCCAGCAGCCAAGATTTACGAGCTAGTAACATTCAGTACTTC. It yields the protein CASSQDLRASNIQYF.